This T cell receptor beta chain was identified during a study of T cells in Graves' hyperthyroidism and ophthalmopathy. The CDR3 regions of TCR beta were amplified from RNA transcripts. HTBI primers were the set used in a first-round RT-PCR of the TCR CDR3. TCRdb used MiXCR to reprocess the multiplex PCR reads, holding one entry per CDR3 protein. The sample includes some 800,000 distinct CDR3 sequences, roughly 37% of them seen just once. Patients were aged 18 to 65, had disease duration under 2 months, and had newly diagnosed hyperthyroidism. On the basis of clinical symptoms, serum thyroxine and TRAb, thyroid ultrasound and orbital computed tomography, diagnoses were made. The PBMCs were taken from around 9 ml of fresh peripheral blood. Trimming stripped 2 bases from V and 2 bases from J, with 13 bases between. From germline, CDR1 is MNHEY and CDR2 SVGAGI. CDR3 length equals 15 residues.

Sequenced material: blood. The TCR sequence derives from a man between 18 and 29 years old with Graves' hyperthyroidism. The chain uses TRBV6-5 and TRBJ2-7, with D perhaps TRBD1 or TRBD2 (5 bases each). The CDR3 spells CASSYRGDDAYEQYF. CDR3 bases: TGTGCCAGCAGTTACAGAGGGGATGACGCCTACGAGCAGTACTTC.